This T cell receptor beta chain was sequenced for a study of patients and donors after allogeneic stem cell transplantation (dated by TCRdb to 2020 to 2022). Library prep was done by RT-PCR. Sequencing was performed on a NextSeq 550. Using fastp at Q25 and MiXCR, TCRdb reprocessed the public reads and kept productive beta chains. Merged by CDR3 protein, the rows form single entries marked with the most common genes and DNA. The sample data list 150,000 or so distinct CDR3 sequences, and 20% to 25% of these were observed just once. Of the sample, roughly 27% falls within the top ten clones. Of note for this clonotype: Its antigen specificity is not known. Per-base qualities were not stored, and no clone one base away is much larger.

Inclusive of the bounding cysteine and phenylalanine, the CDR3 is 15 residues long. Of the read, only the CDR3 DNA is kept; its 45 bases are in frame from base 1. CDR1 and CDR2 are read off the germline V gene as SQVTM and ANQGSEA. Germline trimming: 0 bases from V, 4 bases from J; junction bases outside gene matches: 8. The chain links TRBV29-1 with TRBJ1-2; the junction holds 7 bases that match TRBD1. This TCR derives from a human donor who was either an allogeneic HSCT recipient or a stem cell or donor lymphocyte infusion donor (not recorded which). It is not recorded whose cells these are; they may come from a transplant donor. The sequenced material came from blood, either unsorted or a sorted T cell fraction (not recorded which). The nucleotides are TGCAGCGTTGAAGATTGGGGGGACAGTATCTATGGCTACACCTTC. Its translation is CSVEDWGDSIYGYTF.